Shown below are 27 T cell receptor beta chains from a single sample sequenced in a study of T cell clonality in common variable immunodeficiency. Data came from immunoSEQ multiplex PCR; TCRdb stores just in-frame clones and leaves some out. There are about 37,000 clones in the sample, none observed a single time. Sequenced: peripheral blood mononuclear cells. The receptors derive from a person aged 18 to 75 in good health.

This clone was counted between two and nine times. Mismatch with germline at one junction end may stem from a read error. The sequenced fragment ends 3 residues before the CDR3 boundary, so the rest is inferred from the germline J gene. Other DNA sequences of this sample code for an identical CDR3. V gene TRBV30 combines with J gene TRBJ1-3, with D maybe TRBD1 (6 bases). This CDR3 has 16 residues. CDR1 GTSNPN and CDR2 SVGIG come from the germline V gene (reference sequence). Here the CDR3 reads CAWSVGQLSSGNTIYF. The CDR3 DNA, read in part, is TGTGCCTGGAGTGTTGGACAGCTTAGCTCTGGAAACACG.

On this clone itself: The read ends 3 residues early relative to the CDR3; the germline J gene fills the gap. The gene calls are TRBV18 and TRBJ1-2, with 8 bases aligning to TRBD1. The V gene's germline CDR1 is KGHSH and CDR2 LQKENI. The CDR3 contains 13 residues. V was pared by 6 bases and J by 2 bases, with 2 bases of the junction left unmatched. Partial CDR3 DNA: TGTGCCAGCTCGCGGACAGGGAACTATGGC. Translating it yields CASSRTGNYG. The full CDR3 sequence reads CASSRTGNYGYTF.

This clone was seen many times. The CDR3 extends 3 residues past the end of the read, so its final part is completed from the germline J gene. J is TRBJ2-1 and V is TRBV2; 12 bases line up with TRBD1. This CDR3 spans 12 amino acids. Germline V lookup: CDR1 SNHLY, CDR2 FYNNEI. V was clipped by 8 bases and J by 9 bases; unmatched bases: 2. CDR3 protein: CASRDRGPEQFF. The sequenced CDR3 bases are TGTGCCAGCCGGGACAGGGGGCCTGAG.

This clone was recorded many times. The read ends 3 residues early relative to the CDR3; the germline J gene fills the gap. The gene calls are TRBV7-9 and TRBJ2-2; no firm D call. Germline V lookup: CDR1 SEHNR, CDR2 FQNEAQ (reference sequence). The CDR3 covers 10 residues. The V end was cut by 3 bases, the J end by 9 bases, with 2 bases between. The sequenced part of the CDR3 DNA is TGTGCCAGCAGCTTTAGGGAG. Translated, it gives CASSFRE. The CDR3 reads in full as CASSFRELFF. Complete variable domain (other parts from reference TRBV7-9 and TRBJ2-2): DTGVSQNPRHKITKRGQNVTFRCDPISEHNRLYWYRQTLGQGPEFLTYFQNEAQLEKSRLLSDRFSAERPKGSFSTLEIQRTEQGDSAMYLCASSFRELFFGEGSRLTVL.

This clone was seen a few times. The read is 3 residues too short to cover the CDR3 end, so that end is filled in from the germline J gene. The V and J genes are TRBV18 and TRBJ1-1; the match to TRBD1 covers 11 bases. Germline-derived CDR1 and CDR2 are KGHSH and LQKENI. This CDR3 is 17 amino acids long. Germline trimming cut 0 bases from V and 1 base from J; bases unmatched to any gene: 4. The CDR3 bases that were read are TGTGCCAGCTCACCACCCCGGGACAGGGGGAGGAACACTGAA. It encodes CASSPPRDRGRNTE. The complete CDR3 protein is CASSPPRDRGRNTEAFF.

This clone occurred many times. The read terminates 3 residues ahead of where the CDR3 ends, so the germline J gene completes it. This chain uses TRBV7-2 with TRBJ1-5; tentatively, D is TRBD1 (6 bases). The CDR3 has 15 amino acids. V shed 5 bases and J shed 2 bases, with 13 bases lying between them. The germline V gene encodes CDR1 SGHTA and CDR2 FQGNSA. The CDR3 reads CASSPQGWGNQPQHF. CDR3 DNA, as far as it was read: TGTGCCAGCAGCCCACAGGGTTGGGGCAATCAGCCC.

Many counts were recorded for this clone. The read terminates 3 residues before the CDR3 end, so the remaining end is supplied by the germline J gene. The chain carries TRBV20-1 and TRBJ1-1, with no clear D. The germline V gene has CDR1 DFQATT and CDR2 SNEGSKA (reference sequence). This CDR3 has 15 amino acids. Trimming removed 4 bases at V and 0 bases at J, with 15 bases between. The CDR3 DNA, read in part, is TGCAGTGCTAATAACCCTCTAGTTTTGAACACTGAA. Amino acids: CSANNPLVLNTE. The entire CDR3 reads CSANNPLVLNTEAFF.

This clone was counted many times. From the germline J gene comes the end of the CDR3, since the read stops 3 residues before it. The V call is TRBV4-1, the J call TRBJ1-2; 9 positions match TRBD1. The CDR3 covers 14 residues. Trimming took 4 bases from V and 4 from J; bases not matched to a gene: 4. Looked up from germline, CDR1 is MGHRA and CDR2 is YSYEKL. The CDR3 reads CASSRGQGTYGYTF. CDR3 bases read: TGCGCCAGCAGCCGAGGACAGGGGACCTATGGC.

The sample holds many counts of this clone. The sequenced fragment ends 3 residues before the CDR3 boundary, so the rest is inferred from the germline J gene. The chain employs TRBV14 and TRBJ1-1; 9 nucleotides agree with TRBD1. Germline V gives CDR1 SGHDN, CDR2 FVKESK. Germline trimming cut 6 bases from V and 6 bases from J; bases unmatched to any gene: 5. The CDR3 totals 13 residues. CDR3 amino acids: CASRGQGRPEAFF. The CDR3 DNA, read in part, is TGTGCCAGCAGGGGACAGGGCCGCCCTGAA.

Regarding this clone: The read ends 3 residues before the CDR3 terminus; that terminus is restored from the germline J gene. The J gene is TRBJ1-3, the V gene TRBV5-5, with 7 bases lining up with TRBD1. This CDR3 region has 15 residues. The ends lost 2 bases at V and 0 bases at J; junction bases unmatched: 2. Germline lookup yields CDR1 SGHKS and CDR2 YYEKEE (reference sequence). The part of the CDR3 DNA that was read is TGTGCCAGCAGCTTTGGGACAGCCTCTGGAAACACC. Protein: CASSFGTASGNT. The full CDR3 protein is CASSFGTASGNTIYF.

The sample holds many counts of this clone. Read coverage stops 3 residues before the CDR3 terminus; the germline J gene supplies the remainder. The chain carries TRBV2 and TRBJ2-7; maybe TRBD2 (5 bases). V was cut by 7 bases and J by 3 bases, with 16 bases left in between. The germline V gene has CDR1 SNHLY and CDR2 FYNNEI. The CDR3 consists of 14 residues. The CDR3 DNA, read in part, is TGTGCCAGCAAGGCGGGCCAGCGAAGCTACGAG. It is translated as CASKAGQRSYE. The whole CDR3 region reads CASKAGQRSYEQYF.

This clone appeared a few times. The read ends 3 residues shy of where the CDR3 ends; the end is completed using the germline J gene. The chain combines TRBV19 with TRBJ2-2; 9 nucleotides match TRBD1. Germline loops: CDR1 LNHDA, CDR2 SQIVND (reference sequence). The CDR3 spans 15 residues. The CDR3 region is CASSGLGQGNSPLFF. CDR3 bases read: TGTGCCAGTAGTGGCCTCGGACAGGGGAATTCACCG.

Turning to this clone: Sequencing ends 3 residues short of the CDR3 end; the germline J gene provides the rest. The chain uses TRBV30 and TRBJ2-6; 7 bases map to TRBD2. This CDR3 has 17 amino acids. From germline, CDR1 is GTSNPN and CDR2 SVGIG (reference sequence). The J segment lost 0 bases and the V segment lost 5 bases, leaving 10 bases of the junction unmatched. CDR3 bases read: TGTGCCTGGGAGATGGGAGGGGTCAGCTCTGGGGCCAACGTC. This gives the protein CAWEMGGVSSGANV. The CDR3, in full, reads CAWEMGGVSSGANVLTF.

This clone was detected ten times or more. The sequence runs out 3 residues before the end of the CDR3; the remainder is reconstructed from the germline J gene. This chain connects TRBV20-1 to TRBJ1-2; D gene ambiguous. The germline gives CDR1 DFQATT, CDR2 SNEGSKA (reference sequence). V lost 6 bases, J lost 7 bases, and 15 bases lay in between. The CDR3 runs 12 residues. The sequenced part of the CDR3 DNA is TGCAGTGCCGAGAGGTCCGAGGCTGGC. Amino acid sequence: CSAERSEAG. The full-length CDR3 reads as CSAERSEAGYTF.

This clone was detected a few times. The missing CDR3 end, 3 residues past where the read stops, is filled in from the germline J gene. The chain joins TRBV30 to TRBJ1-1, with TRBD1 matching over 9 bases. The CDR3 extends over 13 amino acids. Germline V gene data show CDR1 as GTSNPN and CDR2 as SVGIG (reference sequence). The CDR3 is CAWSMGQGYEAFF. The DNA read from the CDR3 is TGTGCCTGGAGTATGGGACAGGGCTACGAG. The whole variable domain, filled in from reference TRBV30 and TRBJ1-1, reads SQTIHQWPATLVQPVGSPLSLECTVEGTSNPNLYWYRQAAGRGLQLLFYSVGIGQISSEVPQNLSASRPQDRQFILSSKKLLLSDSGFYLCAWSMGQGYEAFFGQGTRLTVV.

This clone was observed at least ten times. The read gets to within 3 residues of the CDR3 end, and the germline J gene fills in the rest. V and J are TRBV30 and TRBJ1-5, with a possible D match to TRBD1 (5 bases). This CDR3 spans 18 amino acids. Germline V gives CDR1 GTSNPN, CDR2 SVGIG (reference sequence). With 2 bases removed from V and 1 base from J, the gap between germline ends came to 21 bases. This CDR3 is CAWSLPAWVRGSNQPQHF. The sequenced part of the CDR3 DNA is TGTGCCTGGAGTCTCCCGGCCTGGGTGAGGGGAAGCAATCAGCCC.

The table lists this clone with many counts. Coverage ceases 3 residues before the CDR3 finishes, and the germline J gene fills in the end. The rearrangement joins TRBV5-1 to TRBJ2-1; perhaps TRBD1 as D (5 bases). V lost 5 bases to trimming and J lost 4 bases, with 16 bases between them. Germline V CDR1 and CDR2: SGHRS, YFSETQ. This CDR3 contains 15 residues. Partial CDR3 DNA: TGCGCCAGCAGGCTACAGGTCTATGGTTACAATGAG. This encodes CASRLQVYGYNE. The CDR3 in its entirety is CASRLQVYGYNEQFF.

In its sample, this clone was seen a few times. From the germline J gene comes the end of the CDR3, since the read stops 3 residues before it. This chain links TRBV7-9 with TRBJ2-3; maybe TRBD2 (6 bases). The CDR3 contains 14 residues. Germline V lookup: CDR1 SEHNR, CDR2 FQNEAQ (reference sequence). This CDR3 reads CASSSRFSGNAQYF. The part of the CDR3 DNA that was read is TGTGCCAGCAGCTCCCGCTTTAGCGGAAACGCG. Complete variable domain (other parts from reference TRBV7-9 and TRBJ2-3): DTGVSQNPRHKITKRGQNVTFRCDPISEHNRLYWYRQTLGQGPEFLTYFQNEAQLEKSRLLSDRFSAERPKGSFSTLEIQRTEQGDSAMYLCASSSRFSGNAQYFGPGTRLTVL.

This clone has at least ten counts. The read ends 3 residues before the CDR3 terminus; that terminus is restored from the germline J gene. The V call is TRBV20-1, the J call TRBJ2-3; 9 bases are a match to TRBD2. Per the germline V gene, CDR1 is DFQATT and CDR2 is SNEGSKA (reference sequence). The ends lost 0 bases at V and 5 bases at J; junction bases unmatched: 15. The CDR3 extends over 18 amino acids. CDR3: CSARDPSSAGGLEDTQYF. The sequenced CDR3 bases are TGCAGTGCTAGAGATCCGAGTAGTGCGGGGGGGCTTGAAGATACG.

This clone came up many times. The read halts 3 residues ahead of the CDR3 end, with the missing end drawn from the germline J gene. The chain couples TRBV28 to TRBJ2-2; 10 bases align to TRBD2. The CDR3 runs to 16 residues. Germline CDR1 reads MDHEN; CDR2 reads SYDVKM. The junction had 4 bases not matched to a gene; V was cut back by 5 bases and J by 1 base. The CDR3 bases that were read are TGTGCCAGCAGTGCCAGGACTAGCGGGAACACCGGGGAG. Translating it yields CASSARTSGNTGE. The entire CDR3 is CASSARTSGNTGELFF.

In its sample, this clone was seen many times. The read terminates 3 residues ahead of where the CDR3 ends, so the germline J gene completes it. This chain connects TRBV2 to TRBJ1-2; no definite D call. Between the trimmed V and J ends, which lost 5 bases and 4 bases, there was a span of 14 bases. The germline CDR1 and CDR2 sequences are SNHLY and FYNNEI. The CDR3 runs 14 residues. The CDR3 region is CASSRPGGSYGYTF. Incomplete CDR3 DNA: TGTGCCAGCAGTCGCCCAGGAGGCAGCTATGGC.

This clone occurred many times. The CDR3 end lies 3 residues beyond the end of the read and is filled in from the germline J gene. V and J are TRBV30 and TRBJ1-5; possible D gene TRBD1, 6 bases. The CDR3 consists of 13 residues. Trimming removed 0 bases from V and 7 bases from J, with 10 bases in between. CDR1 and CDR2 (germline): GTSNPN, SVGIG (reference sequence). The CDR3 region is CAWSVGGWQPQHF. The CDR3 DNA, read in part, is TGTGCCTGGAGTGTAGGGGGTTGGCAGCCC.

This clone was detected many times. The read finishes 3 residues shy of the CDR3 end, and the germline J gene is used to complete it. The V call is TRBV7-2, the J call TRBJ2-7; possibly TRBD1 for D (6 bases). The germline V gene has CDR1 SGHTA and CDR2 FQGNSA. The CDR3 loop spans 14 amino acids. V was trimmed by 1 base and J by 4 bases, leaving 11 bases between them. CDR3 bases read: TGTGCCAGCAGCTTAGTACAGGGCGGGTACGAG. Its translation is CASSLVQGGYE. The CDR3 as a whole reads CASSLVQGGYEQYF.

This clone was recorded many times. The read halts 3 residues ahead of the CDR3 end, with the missing end drawn from the germline J gene. The chain employs TRBV7-9 and TRBJ1-2; D uncertain. The CDR3 covers 14 residues. V was cut by 4 bases and J by 4 bases, with 13 bases left in between. Germline V gene sequence: CDR1 SEHNR, CDR2 FQNEAQ (reference sequence). The CDR3 loop is CASSSVRQVYGYTF. The covered CDR3 bases are TGTGCCAGCAGCTCGGTCAGGCAGGTCTATGGC.

A word on this clone: The read comes to an end 3 residues before the CDR3 does, leaving the germline J gene to fill in the end. The rearrangement joins TRBV7-6 to TRBJ2-2; 7 bases match TRBD1. Germline loops: CDR1 SGHVS, CDR2 FNYEAQ. Unmatched junction bases numbered 1, after V lost 4 bases and J lost 8 bases. The CDR3 length is 12 residues. The DNA read from the CDR3 is TGTGCCAGCAGCTCGACAGGGGGGGAG. It is translated as CASSSTGGE. The entire CDR3 sequence reads CASSSTGGELFF. The entire variable domain, with the rest obtained from reference TRBV7-6 and TRBJ2-2, is as follows: GAGVSQSPRYKVTKRGQDVALRCDPISGHVSLYWYRQALGQGPEFLTYFNYEAQQDKSGLPNDRFSAERPEGSISTLTIQRTEQRDSAMYRCASSSTGGELFFGEGSRLTVL.

This clone showed up just a few times. The read is 3 residues too short to cover the CDR3 end, so that end is filled in from the germline J gene. V usage is TRBV30 and J usage is TRBJ2-4, with 7 bases that match TRBD1. Germline V gene data show CDR1 as GTSNPN and CDR2 as SVGIG (reference sequence). The CDR3 spans 12 residues. Here the CDR3 reads CAWGTAPYGQYF. The DNA read from the CDR3 is TGTGCCTGGGGGACAGCCCCCTATGGT.

This clone has ten or more counts. The CDR3 is cut off 3 residues early in the read; its end comes from the germline J gene. The chain has TRBV15 and TRBJ2-2; D is undetermined. Per the germline V gene, CDR1 is LNHNV and CDR2 is YYDKDF (reference sequence). There are 12 residues in the CDR3. The V and J ends lost 6 bases and 8 bases respectively, with 10 bases between them. The CDR3 region is CATRKLPGELFF. The CDR3 DNA, read in part, is TGTGCCACCAGGAAACTTCCGGGGGAG.